The 4 T cell receptor beta chains listed next were all sequenced from one sample in a study of cytomegalovirus exposure and HLA in healthy donors. Primers: 60 Vbeta forward and 13 Jbeta reverse. The table came from immunoSEQ multiplex PCR; TCRdb's copy has only in-frame clones and leaves some out. The sample gives more than 95,000 clones, over 9.5% of which show up once; less than 6% is in the top ten. Material: PBMCs. These TCRs come from a man aged 35 to 55 in good health and CMV-seropositive.

J is TRBJ2-7 and V is TRBV28; possibly TRBD2 for D (6 bases). Trimming pared 5 bases from V and 0 bases from J, leaving 14 bases between. The germline V gene encodes CDR1 MDHEN and CDR2 SYDVKM. The CDR3 sequence is 15 residues long. The CDR3 DNA reads TGTGCCAGCAGTATCCGACGGGGGAGCTCCTACGAGCAGTACTTC. Protein sequence: CASSIRRGSSYEQYF.

This sequence joins TRBV29-1 and TRBJ2-5; D may be TRBD2 (6 bases). Germline-derived CDR1 and CDR2 are SQVTM and ANQGSEA. V was pared by 0 bases and J by 1 base, with 27 bases between. This CDR3 is built from 20 residues. CDR3 amino acids: CSVEDGALASSFRGQETQYF. For the CDR3, the DNA is TGCAGCGTTGAAGATGGGGCCCTAGCGAGCTCATTTCGCGGCCAAGAGACCCAGTACTTC.

This clone turned up a few times. The chain recombines TRBV5-6 with TRBJ2-1; maybe TRBD2 (7 bases). CDR1 SGHDT and CDR2 YYEEEE come from the germline V gene. This CDR3 is built from 15 residues. Trimming took off 1 base at V and 6 bases at J, with 14 bases between the two ends. The CDR3 protein is CASSLIGGGVNEQFF. CDR3 nucleotide sequence: TGTGCCAGCAGCTTGATAGGGGGAGGGGTCAATGAGCAGTTCTTC.

The rearrangement joins TRBV27 to TRBJ2-7, with D maybe TRBD1 (7 bases). The CDR3 has 16 residues. Trimming removed 5 bases from V and 2 bases from J, with 19 bases in between. The V gene's germline CDR1 is MNHEY and CDR2 SMNVEV (reference sequence). CDR3 nucleotides: TGTGCCAGCAGTCCCCTCCGGGGGACAGCTACCTACGAGCAGTACTTC. Amino acid sequence: CASSPLRGTATYEQYF.